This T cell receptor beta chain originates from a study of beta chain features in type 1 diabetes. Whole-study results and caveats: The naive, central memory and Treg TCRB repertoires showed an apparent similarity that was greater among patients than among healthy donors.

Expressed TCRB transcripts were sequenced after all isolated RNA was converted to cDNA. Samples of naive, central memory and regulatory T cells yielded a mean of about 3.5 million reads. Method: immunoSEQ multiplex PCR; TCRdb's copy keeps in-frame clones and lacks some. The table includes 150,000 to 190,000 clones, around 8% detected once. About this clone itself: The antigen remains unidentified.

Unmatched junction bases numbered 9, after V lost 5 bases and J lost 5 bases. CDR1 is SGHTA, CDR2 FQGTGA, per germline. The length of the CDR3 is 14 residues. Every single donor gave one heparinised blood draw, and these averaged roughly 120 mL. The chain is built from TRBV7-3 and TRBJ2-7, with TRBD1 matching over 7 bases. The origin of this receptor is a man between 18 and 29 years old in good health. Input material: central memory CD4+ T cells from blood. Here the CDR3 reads CASSLNQGQHEQYF. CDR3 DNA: TGTGCCAGCAGCCTAAACCAGGGACAGCACGAGCAGTACTTC.